This TCR beta chain was recovered during a study of response to subunit inactivated influenza vaccine. The germline CDR1 and CDR2 sequences are MGHRA and YSYEKL. J lost 6 bases, V lost 3 bases, and 14 bases had no gene match. The CDR3 contains 17 residues. TCRdb fed the RT-PCR reads into MiXCR, producing one record per CDR3 protein. The repertoire holds about 170,000 distinct CDR3 sequences, with about 12% as singletons. This clonotype showed up just a few times. Its cognate antigen is unknown. Study-level results: New T cells are recruited in small numbers by each seasonal influenza vaccination, according to the authors' suggestion.

These same data were also listed under a study on T cells expressing NK-cell markers. That publication notes: Production of TCR beta cDNA relied on 5'RACE template switching with UMIs. Source material for TCR beta repertoires consisted of sorted CD3+CD56+NKG2C+, CD3+CD56+NKG2C- and CD3+CD56-NKG2C+ T cells. Roughly six of the donors carried dominant NKG2C+ clonotypes that took up 1.0-7.0% of their CD8+ T cells. The leading position in the CD3+CD56-NKG2C+ fraction of several donors also went to these clonotypes.

The gene calls are TRBV4-1 and TRBJ2-1; 7 nucleotides line up with TRBD2. The receptor comes from a man in his forties or fifties who received an inactivated influenza vaccine. Sample: CD8+ T cells sorted from PBMCs, taken 11 to 12 days after vaccination. The CDR3 bases are TGCGCCAGCAGCCACCCCTCCGGATGGCGCGGGAGCAATGAGCAGTTCTTC. This sequence encodes CASSHPSGWRGSNEQFF.